A selection of T cell receptor beta chains follows, all from one sample in a study of cytomegalovirus exposure and HLA in healthy donors. This table comes from immunoSEQ multiplex PCR, and its TCRdb copy is limited to in-frame clones, with some not included. The data hold under 95,000 clones, with roughly 80% observed a single time. Sequences were obtained from PBMCs. The receptors here all came from a man between 35 and 55 years old in good health and CMV-seronegative. Each CDR3 is given with its conserved first and last residue. The D gene is left open where the match is weak. Expanded clones get a size class; other rows say once, few or many, or leave the size out.

D	length	V	size	J	DNA	CDR3
.	13	TRBV7-6	.	TRBJ2-1	TGTGCCAGCAGCCTAGGGGGAGGATATGAGCAGTTCTTC	CASSLGGGYEQFF
TRBD1	15	TRBV7-2	once	TRBJ2-7	TGTGCCAGTTCACAAAGACAGGGGGTAGGATACGAGCAGTACTTC	CASSQRQGVGYEQYF
TRBD1	13	TRBV11-2	.	TRBJ2-7	TGTGCCAGCAGCCGTGGGACAGAGTACGAGCAGTACTTC	CASSRGTEYEQYF
TRBD1	14	TRBV19	.	TRBJ1-2	TGTGCCAGTAGTGGAACCCCGGGACAGGGTTATCGTGTCTTC	CASSGTPGQGYRVF
TRBD2	17	TRBV4-2	.	TRBJ2-3	TGTGCCAGCAGCCAAGCATCCCTAGCGGGCTATTTAGATACGCAGTATTTT	CASSQASLAGYLDTQYF
TRBD2	18	TRBV7-2	.	TRBJ2-7	TGTGCCAGCAGCATTGGGCTGGGGCTAGGTGAGCGGGAGGTCCCGCAGTACTTC	CASSIGLGLGEREVPQYF
.	13	TRBV5-1	.	TRBJ1-3	TGCGCCAGCAGCACAGGATTTCGAGACACCATATATTTT	CASSTGFRDTIYF
.	13	TRBV9	.	TRBJ2-3	TGTGCCAGCAGCCCAAGGGGTGAATATACGCAGTATTTT	CASSPRGEYTQYF
TRBD1	15	TRBV7-9	.	TRBJ2-3	TGTGCCAGCAGCTTACCACAGGGGAGCGAGGATACGCAGTATTTT	CASSLPQGSEDTQYF
.	18	TRBV7-8	.	TRBJ2-6	TGTGCCAGCAGCCCCTGGGACAAAATTAGCTCTGGGGCCAACGTCCTGACTTTC	CASSPWDKISSGANVLTF
TRBD1	13	TRBV4-1	medium-sized	TRBJ1-1	TGCGCCAGCAGCCATCCTGGACAGGGTCGGCCTTTCTTT	CASSHPGQGRPFF
.	15	TRBV6-5	.	TRBJ1-3	TGTGCCAGCAGTTATGGACAGACCTTGGGGAACACCATATATTTT	CASSYGQTLGNTIYF
TRBD1	13	TRBV7-8	few	TRBJ1-1	TGTGCCAGCACCTTAACAGGGGACGTTGAAGCTTTCTTT	CASTLTGDVEAFF
TRBD2	16	TRBV4-1	.	TRBJ2-3	TGCGCCAGCAGCCAATATCCCGGGACTAGCGATAATACGCAGTATTTT	CASSQYPGTSDNTQYF
.	19	TRBV4-1	.	TRBJ1-4	TGCGCCAGCAGCCCACGGACAGCCGTGGGGATTGGGTTAGGTGAAAAACTGTTTTTT	CASSPRTAVGIGLGEKLFF
.	12	TRBV9	once	TRBJ2-3	TGTGCCAGCAGCACATATTTTGATACGCAGTATTTT	CASSTYFDTQYF
.	14	TRBV7-2	once	TRBJ1-4	TGTGCCAGCAGCCCCGTTGGGGAGCCCGAAAAACTGTTTTTT	CASSPVGEPEKLFF
TRBD1	16	TRBV27	.	TRBJ1-2	TGTGCCAGCAGTTTCACAGGGGGCGGATTCAACTATGGCTACACCTTC	CASSFTGGGFNYGYTF
.	15	TRBV7-9	.	TRBJ1-4	TGTGCCAGCAGCTTAGGTGCAGGGCATCGAGAAAAACTGTTTTTT	CASSLGAGHREKLFF
.	13	TRBV10-1	few	TRBJ2-2	TGCGCCAGCAGTTTCTCGGGGGCCGGGGAGCTGTTTTTT	CASSFSGAGELFF
.	12	TRBV10-3	.	TRBJ2-4	TGTGCCATCAGTGAGTTGGAGGACATTCAGTACTTC	CAISELEDIQYF
TRBD1	16	TRBV10-3	.	TRBJ1-2	TGTGCCATCAGTGGGGGACAGGGGGCTGCTAACTATGGCTACACCTTC	CAISGGQGAANYGYTF
TRBD2	17	TRBV9	.	TRBJ2-1	TGTGCCAGCAGCGTATTAGCCGGGAGGGCCGAAGATAGTGAGCAGTTCTTC	CASSVLAGRAEDSEQFF
.	16	TRBV6-5	.	TRBJ1-3	TGTGCCAGCAGTTACTCGCGGGGGAGCTCTGGAAACACCATATATTTT	CASSYSRGSSGNTIYF
TRBD2	15	TRBV5-1	.	TRBJ2-7	TGCGCCAGCATGGGAGTAGCGGGAGGGCCCCACGAGCAGTACTTC	CASMGVAGGPHEQYF
.	13	TRBV7-3	few	TRBJ2-7	TGTGCCAGCAGCTTGGACTACCGGGGCGAGCAGTACTTC	CASSLDYRGEQYF
.	11	TRBV5-8	.	TRBJ1-1	TGTGCCAGCAGCGGACAACTCCAAGCTTTCTTT	CASSGQLQAFF
.	12	TRBV30	.	TRBJ2-1	TGTGCCTGGAGTTCAGGGGTCAATGAGCAGTTCTTC	CAWSSGVNEQFF
.	16	TRBV13	few	TRBJ1-3	TGTGCCAGCAGCGGAGAGACAGGTGATTCCGGAAACACCATATATTTT	CASSGETGDSGNTIYF
TRBD1	14	TRBV28	.	TRBJ1-3	TGTGCCAGCAGTTCGACAGGGGATCGGGACACCATATATTTT	CASSSTGDRDTIYF
TRBD1	16	TRBV13	.	TRBJ2-7	TGTGCCAGCAGTTCCGCGACACAGGGGGTCGGATACGAGCAGTACTTC	CASSSATQGVGYEQYF
.	14	TRBV28	.	TRBJ1-1	TGTGCCAGCAGTTCACTAATACCAAACACTGAAGCTTTCTTT	CASSSLIPNTEAFF
TRBD1	13	TRBV6-1	.	TRBJ2-7	TGTGCCATCGCCAGACAGGGGGACTACGAGCAGTACTTC	CAIARQGDYEQYF
TRBD2	17	TRBV18	.	TRBJ2-1	TGTGCCAGCTCAAGACTAGCGGGGGCCCTCCAGATCGATGAGCAGTTCTTC	CASSRLAGALQIDEQFF
.	14	TRBV5-1	.	TRBJ2-1	TGCGCCAGCAGCTCCGGGACATCCTACAATGAGCAGTTCTTC	CASSSGTSYNEQFF
.	11	TRBV7-3	few	TRBJ2-3	TGTGCCAGCAGCGACATGGATACGCAGTATTTT	CASSDMDTQYF
.	15	TRBV11-3	.	TRBJ2-7	TGTGCCAGCAGCAGGGAGACCGGGCCCACGGGCGAGCAGTACTTC	CASSRETGPTGEQYF
.	13	TRBV2	few	TRBJ2-5	TGTGCCAGCAGTGCAGGGGTTTCGGAGACCCAGTACTTC	CASSAGVSETQYF
TRBD1	15	TRBV6-5	.	TRBJ1-3	TGTGCCAGCAGTTATTCCGGACAGGGGACAAACACCATATATTTT	CASSYSGQGTNTIYF
.	13	TRBV5-6	.	TRBJ2-7	TGTGCCAGCAGCTTGGAGGCAGGGGTCGAGCAGTACTTC	CASSLEAGVEQYF
.	12	TRBV5-4	.	TRBJ2-5	TGTGCCAGCAGCCTCCCCCAAGAGACCCAGTACTTC	CASSLPQETQYF
TRBD2	17	TRBV5-1	.	TRBJ2-1	TGCGCCAGCAGCCCGTGGGCGCCGAGCGGGAGTTGGGATGAGCAGTTCTTC	CASSPWAPSGSWDEQFF
.	15	TRBV7-9	.	TRBJ1-1	TGTGCCAGCAGCTCGCGGGACTCCCAGAACACTGAAGCTTTCTTT	CASSSRDSQNTEAFF
.	16	TRBV23-1	.	TRBJ1-1	TGCGCCAGCAGTCAATCCAGGGGCCGGTCTAACACTGAAGCTTTCTTT	CASSQSRGRSNTEAFF
.	12	TRBV28	.	TRBJ1-2	TGTGCCAGCAACTCTAAGGGGTTTGGCTACACCTTC	CASNSKGFGYTF
.	14	TRBV5-6	.	TRBJ2-3	TGTGCCAGCACAGGACAACCATTGGGGGATACGCAGTATTTT	CASTGQPLGDTQYF
TRBD1	14	TRBV19	.	TRBJ2-1	TGTGCCAGTAGCCCACAGGGGTCCTACAATGAGCAGTTCTTC	CASSPQGSYNEQFF
TRBD2	16	TRBV5-8	.	TRBJ2-2	TGTGCCAGCAGCCCGGGGGGACGCCCCGGCGCCGGGGAGCTGTTTTTT	CASSPGGRPGAGELFF
TRBD1	14	TRBV5-1	.	TRBJ1-1	TGCGCCAGCACCCTGACAGGGATTTTCACTGAAGCTTTCTTT	CASTLTGIFTEAFF
.	12	TRBV25-1	.	TRBJ2-1	TGTGCCATCGCGACTGGGTTCAATGAGCAGTTCTTC	CAIATGFNEQFF
TRBD2	12	TRBV27	once	TRBJ2-7	TGTGCCAGCAGTTTCCGGGGGGGCGAGCAGTACTTC	CASSFRGGEQYF
TRBD1	15	TRBV5-1	.	TRBJ2-7	TGCGCCAGCAGCACCGCCCCCCGGACAGGGGTCGAGCAGTACTTC	CASSTAPRTGVEQYF
TRBD1	17	TRBV30	few	TRBJ1-3	TGTGCCTGGAACAGGGGTGCTATAGTTCTCTCTGGAAACACCATATATTTT	CAWNRGAIVLSGNTIYF
.	15	TRBV19	.	TRBJ1-2	TGTGCCAGTAGTATAGTAGCTGTTCAGGGCCGTAGTTACACCTTC	CASSIVAVQGRSYTF
.	16	TRBV5-1	.	TRBJ2-5	TGCGCCAGCAGCTTGGAGCCGGGAGCAGGGAGAGAGACCCAGTACTTC	CASSLEPGAGRETQYF
TRBD1	16	TRBV7-9	once	TRBJ1-1	TGTTCCAGCAGCCCAAGGGGACAGGGGCCTAACACTGAAGCTTTCTTT	CSSSPRGQGPNTEAFF
.	14	TRBV18	.	TRBJ2-5	TGTGCCAGCTCACCAACGGAGGGGAAGGGGACCCAGTACTTC	CASSPTEGKGTQYF
.	21	TRBV12-2	.	TRBJ2-5	TGTGCAAGTCGCTTAGTAGGGACAGAGGCCAGCTCCTCACGATCGGATGAGACCCAGTACTTC	CASRLVGTEASSSRSDETQYF
.	13	TRBV5-1	.	TRBJ2-5	TGCGCCAGCTTACAAGGGGATTCGGAGACCCAGTACTTC	CASLQGDSETQYF